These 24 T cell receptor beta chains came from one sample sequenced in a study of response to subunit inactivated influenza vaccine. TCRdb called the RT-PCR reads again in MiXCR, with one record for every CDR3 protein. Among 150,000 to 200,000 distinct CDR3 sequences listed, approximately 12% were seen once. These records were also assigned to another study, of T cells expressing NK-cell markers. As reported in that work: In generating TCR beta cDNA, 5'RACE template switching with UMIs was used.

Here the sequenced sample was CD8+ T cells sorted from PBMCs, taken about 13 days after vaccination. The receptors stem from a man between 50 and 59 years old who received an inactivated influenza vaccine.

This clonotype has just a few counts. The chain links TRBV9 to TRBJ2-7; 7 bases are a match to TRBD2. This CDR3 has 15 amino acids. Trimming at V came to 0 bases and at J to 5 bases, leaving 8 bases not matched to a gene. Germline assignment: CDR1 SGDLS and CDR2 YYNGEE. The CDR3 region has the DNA TGTGCCAGCAGCGTAGATGGGGGAGGGGCCAACGAGCAGTACTTC. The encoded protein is CASSVDGGGANEQYF.

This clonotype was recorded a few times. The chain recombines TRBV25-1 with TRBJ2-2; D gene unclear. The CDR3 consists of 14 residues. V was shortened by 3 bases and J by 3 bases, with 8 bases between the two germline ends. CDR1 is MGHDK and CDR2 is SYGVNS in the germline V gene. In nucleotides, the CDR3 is TGTGCCAGCAGTGAGACCGAATACACCGGGGAGCTGTTTTTT. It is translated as CASSETEYTGELFF.

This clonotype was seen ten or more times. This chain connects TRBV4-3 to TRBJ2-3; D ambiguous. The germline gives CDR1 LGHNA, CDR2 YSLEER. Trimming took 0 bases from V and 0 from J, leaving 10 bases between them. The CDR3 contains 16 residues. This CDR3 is CASSQEPASSTDTQYF. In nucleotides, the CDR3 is TGCGCCAGCAGCCAAGAGCCGGCGTCTAGCACAGATACGCAGTATTTT.

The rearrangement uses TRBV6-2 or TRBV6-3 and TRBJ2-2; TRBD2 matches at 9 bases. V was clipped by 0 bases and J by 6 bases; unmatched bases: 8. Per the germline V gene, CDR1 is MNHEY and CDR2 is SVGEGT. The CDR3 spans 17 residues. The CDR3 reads CASSYSRGGGAAGELFF. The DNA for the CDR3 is TGTGCCAGCAGTTACTCGCGTGGCGGGGGGGCCGCCGGGGAGCTGTTTTTT.

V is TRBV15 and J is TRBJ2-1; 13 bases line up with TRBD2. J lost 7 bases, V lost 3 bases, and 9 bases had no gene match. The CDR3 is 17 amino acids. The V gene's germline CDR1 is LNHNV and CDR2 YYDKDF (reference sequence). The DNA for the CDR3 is TGTGCCACCAGCAGCGCATGGACTAGCGGGAGTTCAAATGAGCAGTTCTTC. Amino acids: CATSSAWTSGSSNEQFF. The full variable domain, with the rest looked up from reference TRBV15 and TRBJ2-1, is DAMVIQNPRYQVTQFGKPVTLSCSQTLNHNVMYWYQQKSSQAPKLLFHYYDKDFNNEADTPDNFQSRRPNTSFCFLDIRSPGLGDTAMYLCATSSAWTSGSSNEQFFGPGTRLTVL.

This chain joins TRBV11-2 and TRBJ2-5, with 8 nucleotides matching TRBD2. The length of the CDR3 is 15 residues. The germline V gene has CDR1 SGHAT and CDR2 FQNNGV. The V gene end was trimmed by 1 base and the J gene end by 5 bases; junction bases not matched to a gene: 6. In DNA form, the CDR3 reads TGTGCCAGCAGCTTAGGCGGGAGGCCCGGGGAGACCCAGTACTTC. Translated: CASSLGGRPGETQYF.

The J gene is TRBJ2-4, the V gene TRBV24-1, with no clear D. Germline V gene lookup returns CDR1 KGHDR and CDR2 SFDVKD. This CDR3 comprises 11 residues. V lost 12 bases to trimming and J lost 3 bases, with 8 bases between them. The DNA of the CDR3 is TGTGCCCCCGGCTTCAAAAACATTCAGTACTTC. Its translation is CAPGFKNIQYF.

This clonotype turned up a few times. Here the CDR3 DNA reads TGCGCCAGCAGCCAATACCTAGCGGGAGTTGAGCAGTTCTTC. The encoded protein is CASSQYLAGVEQFF. This chain connects TRBV4-1 to TRBJ2-1; 10 bases are a match to TRBD2. The CDR3 extends over 14 amino acids. The V gene end was trimmed by 2 bases and the J gene end by 9 bases; junction bases not matched to a gene: 4. From germline, CDR1 is MGHRA and CDR2 YSYEKL.

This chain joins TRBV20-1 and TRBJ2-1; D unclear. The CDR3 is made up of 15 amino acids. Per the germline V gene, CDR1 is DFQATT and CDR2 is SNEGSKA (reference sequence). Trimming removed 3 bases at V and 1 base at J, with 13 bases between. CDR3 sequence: CSARLLGISYNEQFF. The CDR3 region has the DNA TGCAGTGCTAGGCTTTTGGGGATTTCCTACAATGAGCAGTTCTTC.

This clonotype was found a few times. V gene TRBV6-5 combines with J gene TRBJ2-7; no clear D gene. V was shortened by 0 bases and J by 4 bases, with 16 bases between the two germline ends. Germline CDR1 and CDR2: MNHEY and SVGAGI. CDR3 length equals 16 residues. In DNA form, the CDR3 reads TGTGCCAGCAGTTACTCAACCGGCGGTTTTTTTTACGAGCAGTACTTC. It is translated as CASSYSTGGFFYEQYF.

CDR3 amino acids: CASSQGPGFSYEQYF. The CDR3 DNA reads TGTGCCAGCAGCCAGGGTCCCGGCTTCTCCTACGAGCAGTACTTC. The chain carries TRBV7-3 and TRBJ2-7; D possibly corresponds to TRBD1 (5 bases). The CDR3 is made up of 15 amino acids. In germline, CDR1 is SGHTA, CDR2 FQGTGA. Trimming removed 5 bases at V and 0 bases at J, with 14 bases between.

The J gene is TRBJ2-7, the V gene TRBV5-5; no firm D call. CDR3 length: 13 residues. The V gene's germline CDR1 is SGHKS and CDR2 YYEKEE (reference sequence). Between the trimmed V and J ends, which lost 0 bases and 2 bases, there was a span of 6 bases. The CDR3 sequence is CASSLAATYEQYF. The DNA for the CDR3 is TGTGCCAGCAGCTTGGCAGCCACCTACGAGCAGTACTTC.

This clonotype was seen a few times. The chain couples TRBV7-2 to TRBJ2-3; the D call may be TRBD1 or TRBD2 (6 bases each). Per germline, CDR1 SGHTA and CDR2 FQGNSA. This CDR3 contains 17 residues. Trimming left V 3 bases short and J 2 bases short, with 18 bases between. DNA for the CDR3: TGTGCCAGCAGCTTCTGGGGGGCCCTTATATTCACAGATACGCAGTATTTT. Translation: CASSFWGALIFTDTQYF.

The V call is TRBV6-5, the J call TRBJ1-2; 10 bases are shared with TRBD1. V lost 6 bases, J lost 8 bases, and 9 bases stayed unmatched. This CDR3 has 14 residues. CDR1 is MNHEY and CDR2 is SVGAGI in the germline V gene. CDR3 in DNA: TGTGCCAGCAGCTGGGACAGGGGCTTAGGAGGCTACACCTTC. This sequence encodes CASSWDRGLGGYTF.

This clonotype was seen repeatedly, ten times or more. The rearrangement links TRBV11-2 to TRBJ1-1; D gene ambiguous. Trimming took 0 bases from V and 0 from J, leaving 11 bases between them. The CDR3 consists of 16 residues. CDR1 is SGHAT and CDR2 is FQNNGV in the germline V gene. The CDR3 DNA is TGTGCCAGCAGCTTAGATAAAGGCAGGTTGAACACTGAAGCTTTCTTT. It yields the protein CASSLDKGRLNTEAFF.

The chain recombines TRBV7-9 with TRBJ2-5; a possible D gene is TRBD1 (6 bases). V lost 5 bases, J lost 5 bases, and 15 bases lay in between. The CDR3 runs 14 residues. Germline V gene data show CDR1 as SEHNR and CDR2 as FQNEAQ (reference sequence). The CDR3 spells CASSITGSWETQYF. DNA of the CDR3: TGTGCCAGCAGCATAACAGGGTCTTGGGAGACCCAGTACTTC.

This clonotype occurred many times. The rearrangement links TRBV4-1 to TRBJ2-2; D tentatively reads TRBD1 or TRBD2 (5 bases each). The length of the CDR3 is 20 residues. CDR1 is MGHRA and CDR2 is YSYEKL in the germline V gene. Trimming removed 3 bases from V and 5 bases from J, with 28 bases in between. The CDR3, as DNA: TGCGCCAGCAGCCAGTCGGGCTTAGGGACCGGTCATATCTATACCGGGGAGCTGTTTTTT. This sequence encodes CASSQSGLGTGHIYTGELFF.

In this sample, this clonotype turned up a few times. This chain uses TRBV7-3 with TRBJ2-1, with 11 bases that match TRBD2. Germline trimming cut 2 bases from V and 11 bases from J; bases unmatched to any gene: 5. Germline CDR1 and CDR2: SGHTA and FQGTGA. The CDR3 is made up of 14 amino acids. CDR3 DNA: TGTGCCAGCAGCTTATTGGCTAGCGGGGGGCAGCAGTTCTTC. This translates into CASSLLASGGQQFF.

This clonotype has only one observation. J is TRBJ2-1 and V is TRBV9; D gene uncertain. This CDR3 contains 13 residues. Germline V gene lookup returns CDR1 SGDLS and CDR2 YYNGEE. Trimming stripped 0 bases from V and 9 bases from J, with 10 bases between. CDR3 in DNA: TGTGCCAGCAGCGTAGTGTGGTCCGGTGAGCAGTTCTTC. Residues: CASSVVWSGEQFF.

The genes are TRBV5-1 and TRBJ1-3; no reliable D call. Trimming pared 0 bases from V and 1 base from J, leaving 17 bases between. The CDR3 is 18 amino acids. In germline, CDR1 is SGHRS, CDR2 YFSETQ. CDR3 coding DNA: TGCGCCAGCAGCTTGGAGTCCGTCAGCGAGTGGTCTGGAAACACCATATATTTT. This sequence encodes CASSLESVSEWSGNTIYF.

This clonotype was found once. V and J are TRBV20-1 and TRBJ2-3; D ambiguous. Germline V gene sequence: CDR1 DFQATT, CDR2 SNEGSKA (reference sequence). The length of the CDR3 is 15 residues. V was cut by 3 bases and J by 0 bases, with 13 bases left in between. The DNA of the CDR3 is TGCAGTGCTAGTAAACTGGACCCCAGCACAGATACGCAGTATTTT. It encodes CSASKLDPSTDTQYF.

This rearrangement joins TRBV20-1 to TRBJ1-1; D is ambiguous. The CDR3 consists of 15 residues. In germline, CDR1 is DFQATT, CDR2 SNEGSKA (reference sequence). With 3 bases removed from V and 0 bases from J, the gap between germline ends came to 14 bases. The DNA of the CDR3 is TGCAGTGCTAGTCTCGCTCGACACTTGAACACTGAAGCTTTCTTT. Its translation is CSASLARHLNTEAFF.

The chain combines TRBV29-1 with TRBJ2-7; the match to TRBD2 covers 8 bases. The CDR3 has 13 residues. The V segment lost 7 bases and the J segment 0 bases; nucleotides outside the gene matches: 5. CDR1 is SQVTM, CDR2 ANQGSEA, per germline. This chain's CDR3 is CSAAGVLSYEQYF. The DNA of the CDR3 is TGCAGCGCAGCGGGAGTCCTCTCCTACGAGCAGTACTTC.

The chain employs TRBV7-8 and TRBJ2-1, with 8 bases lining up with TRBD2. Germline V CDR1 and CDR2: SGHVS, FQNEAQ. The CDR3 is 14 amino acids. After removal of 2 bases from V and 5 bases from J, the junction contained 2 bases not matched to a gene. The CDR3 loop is CASSLMREDNEQFF. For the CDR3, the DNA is TGTGCCAGCAGCTTAATGCGGGAGGACAATGAGCAGTTCTTC.